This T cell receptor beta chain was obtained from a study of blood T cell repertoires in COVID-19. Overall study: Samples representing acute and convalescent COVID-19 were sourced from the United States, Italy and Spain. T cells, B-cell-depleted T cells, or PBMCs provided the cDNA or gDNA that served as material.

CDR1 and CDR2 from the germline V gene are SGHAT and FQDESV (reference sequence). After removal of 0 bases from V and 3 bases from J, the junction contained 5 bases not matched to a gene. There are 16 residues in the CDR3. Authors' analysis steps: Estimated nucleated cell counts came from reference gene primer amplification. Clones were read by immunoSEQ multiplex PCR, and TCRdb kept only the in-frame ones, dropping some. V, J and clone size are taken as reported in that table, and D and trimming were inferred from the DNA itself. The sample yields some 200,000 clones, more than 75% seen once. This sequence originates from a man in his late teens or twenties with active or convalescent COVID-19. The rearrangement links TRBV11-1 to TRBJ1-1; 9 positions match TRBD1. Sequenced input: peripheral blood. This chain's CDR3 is CASSLAGTGTYTEAFF. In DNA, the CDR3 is TGTGCCAGCAGCTTAGCAGGGACAGGGACGTACACTGAAGCTTTCTTT.